This T cell receptor beta chain was identified in a study of beta chain features in type 1 diabetes. General study findings and limits: Moderate yet significant TCRB CDR3 shortening was seen in Type 1 diabetes patients in all four CD4+ subsets.

Expressed TCRB transcripts got sequenced, as all isolated RNA was reverse transcribed. Data came from immunoSEQ multiplex PCR; TCRdb stores just in-frame clones and leaves some out. Of around 150,000 clones in the sample, about 8.3% are singletons; the top ten hold around 0.5%. Only one heparinised blood draw was taken per donor, and its volume averaged about 116 mL. This CDR3 comprises 17 residues. V dropped 5 bases and J dropped 4; count of bases not matched to a gene: 11. CDR1 is SGHTA and CDR2 is FQGNSA in the germline V gene. Turning to this clone: Antigen unknown.

The TCR sequence derives from a woman aged 18-35 years with type 1 diabetes. This sequence joins TRBV7-2 and TRBJ2-3; 11 bases line up with TRBD2. Specimen: central memory CD4+ T cells from blood. Written as DNA, the CDR3 is TGTGCCAGCAGCCTTTTAGCGGGAGGGCCAGTTGCAGATACGCAGTATTTT. This codes for CASSLLAGGPVADTQYF.